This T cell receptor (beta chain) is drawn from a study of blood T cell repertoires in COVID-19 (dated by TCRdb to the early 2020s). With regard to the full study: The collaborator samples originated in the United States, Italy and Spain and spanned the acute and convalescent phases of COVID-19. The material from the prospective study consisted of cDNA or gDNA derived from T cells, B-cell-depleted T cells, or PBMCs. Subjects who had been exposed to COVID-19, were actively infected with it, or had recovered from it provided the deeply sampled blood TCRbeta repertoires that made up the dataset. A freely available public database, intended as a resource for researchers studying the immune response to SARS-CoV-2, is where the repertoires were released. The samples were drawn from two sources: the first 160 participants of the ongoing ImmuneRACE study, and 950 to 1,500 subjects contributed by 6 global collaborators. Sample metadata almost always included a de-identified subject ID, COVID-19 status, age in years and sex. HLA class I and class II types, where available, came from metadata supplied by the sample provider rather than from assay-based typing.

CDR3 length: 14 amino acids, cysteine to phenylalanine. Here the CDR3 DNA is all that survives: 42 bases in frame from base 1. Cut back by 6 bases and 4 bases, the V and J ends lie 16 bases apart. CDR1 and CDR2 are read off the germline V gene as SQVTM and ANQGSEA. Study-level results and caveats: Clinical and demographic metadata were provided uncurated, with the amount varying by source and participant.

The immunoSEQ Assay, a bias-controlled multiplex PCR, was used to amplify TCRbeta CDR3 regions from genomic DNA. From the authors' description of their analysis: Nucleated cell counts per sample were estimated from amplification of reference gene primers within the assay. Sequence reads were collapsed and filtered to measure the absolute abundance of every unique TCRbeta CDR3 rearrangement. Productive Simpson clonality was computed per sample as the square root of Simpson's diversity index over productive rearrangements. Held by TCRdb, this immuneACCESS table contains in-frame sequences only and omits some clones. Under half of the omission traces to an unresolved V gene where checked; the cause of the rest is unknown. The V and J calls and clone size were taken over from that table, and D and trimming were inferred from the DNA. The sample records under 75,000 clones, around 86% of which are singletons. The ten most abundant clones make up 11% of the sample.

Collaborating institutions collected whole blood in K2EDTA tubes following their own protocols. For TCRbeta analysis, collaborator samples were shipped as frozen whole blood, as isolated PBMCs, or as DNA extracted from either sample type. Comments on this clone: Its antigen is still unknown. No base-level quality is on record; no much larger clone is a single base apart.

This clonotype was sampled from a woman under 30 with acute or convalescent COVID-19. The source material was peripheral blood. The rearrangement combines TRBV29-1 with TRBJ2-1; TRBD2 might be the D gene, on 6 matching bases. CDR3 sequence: CSVYDTAGYNEQFF. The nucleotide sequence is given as TGCAGCGTCTATGACACCGCGGGGTACAATGAGCAGTTCTTC.